These 2 T cell receptor beta chains originate from one sample sequenced in a study of vaccination and CD4 T cells after COVID-19 (dated by TCRdb to 2021 to 2024). Libraries were made using PCR. TCRdb names Illumina iSeq 100 as the instrument used. At the Johns Hopkins FTIC core, DNA from the cultured CD4+ T cells underwent TCR sequencing with the Oncomine TCR Beta short-read assay. The public reads were reprocessed in TCRdb via fastp at Q25 and MiXCR, keeping in-frame beta chains. Rows merge per CDR3 protein into single entries with the most common DNA and genes. The sample table shows 10,000 to 15,000 distinct CDR3 sequences, and around half are seen once. The ten largest clones capture about 30% of the sample. No antigen has been assigned to these receptors. Sample treatment or condition, as interpreted from the label and publication: approximately 10-day PBMC culture with coronavirus spike peptide pools or control peptides (ViraFEST assay).

Sample: CD4+ T cells from blood, cultured in vitro. The receptor source for this set is a human donor who had recovered from COVID-19.

The chain is built from TRBV19 and TRBJ1-4, with a possible D match to TRBD1 (6 bases). V lost 5 bases, J lost 0 bases, and 10 bases lay in between. Germline lookup yields CDR1 LNHDA and CDR2 SQIVND (reference sequence). CDR3 size: 15 residues. The CDR3 DNA sequence: TGTGCCAGTAGTCTAAGACAGGCAACTAATGAAAAACTGTTTTTT. It is translated as CASSLRQATNEKLFF.

In its sample, this clonotype was seen a few times. The V gene is TRBV6-1, the J gene TRBJ1-2, with a tentative D call TRBD1 (5 bases). Trimming removed 8 bases at V and 4 bases at J, with 14 bases between. This CDR3 is 13 amino acids long. The germline gives CDR1 MNHNS, CDR2 SASEGT. DNA for the CDR3: TGTGCCAGCGGCGGACGGGGACCCTATGGCTACACCTTC. Translating it yields CASGGRGPYGYTF.